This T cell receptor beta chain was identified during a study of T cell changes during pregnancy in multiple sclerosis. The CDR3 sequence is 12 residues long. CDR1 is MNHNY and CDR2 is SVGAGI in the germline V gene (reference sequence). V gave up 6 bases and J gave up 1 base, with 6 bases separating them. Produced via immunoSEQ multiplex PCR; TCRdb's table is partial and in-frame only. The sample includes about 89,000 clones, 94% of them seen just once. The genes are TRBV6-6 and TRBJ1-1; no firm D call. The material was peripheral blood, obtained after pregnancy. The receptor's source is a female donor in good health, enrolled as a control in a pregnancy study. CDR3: CASRTGNTEAFF. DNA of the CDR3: TGTGCCAGCAGAACCGGGAACACTGAAGCTTTCTTT.